These T cell receptor beta chains were read from a single sample in a study of identical twins. TCRdb redid the calling of the 5' RACE reads with MiXCR, one entry per CDR3 protein. The sample holds around 230,000 distinct CDR3 sequences, approximately 7.1% seen once. This same sample was also taken into another study, of T cells expressing NK-cell markers.

The sample consisted of CD8+ T cells sorted from blood. These receptors were collected from a woman aged 18-29 years in good health. CDR3s include the opening cysteine and the closing phenylalanine or tryptophan. The D gene is left open where the match is weak. Not all rows give a size; the values are once, few, many and, for expanded clones, a class.

V,size,length,D,J,DNA,CDR3
TRBV10-1,few,10,-,TRBJ1-1,TGCGCCAACATAGACACTGAAGCTTTCTTT,CANIDTEAFF
TRBV12-3/TRBV12-4,many,16,-,TRBJ2-1,TGTGCCAGCAGTTTAGATGTGGCAGGGGTGGGGAATGAGCAGTTCTTC,CASSLDVAGVGNEQFF
TRBV30,few,14,-,TRBJ2-7,TGTGCCTGGAGTGTTGGACACCTCACCTACGAGCAGTACTTC,CAWSVGHLTYEQYF
TRBV7-8,many,15,TRBD2,TRBJ2-7,TGTGCCAGCAGCTTAGGACGGGGGGTCTCCTACGAGCAGTACTTC,CASSLGRGVSYEQYF
TRBV20-1,-,15,-,TRBJ2-1,TGCAGTGCTAGAGATCATCTCTTGGGGGGAACTGAGCAGTTCTTC,CSARDHLLGGTEQFF
TRBV10-3,many,15,TRBD2,TRBJ2-3,TGTGCCATCAGTGAGGGCGGGAGGGCCACAGATACGCAGTATTTT,CAISEGGRATDTQYF
TRBV20-1,many,11,-,TRBJ2-7,TGCAGTGCTAGCGGGGGCTACGAGCAGTACTTC,CSASGGYEQYF
TRBV10-3,few,16,TRBD1,TRBJ1-3,TGTGCCATCAGTGAGCCCAACAGGGGGCCAGGAAACACCATATATTTT,CAISEPNRGPGNTIYF
TRBV30,few,12,-,TRBJ2-3,TGTGCCTGGAGCGATCTCGCAGATACGCAGTATTTT,CAWSDLADTQYF
TRBV20-1,many,14,TRBD2,TRBJ2-1,TGCAGTGCCTTACTAGCGGAGGACTACAATGAGCAGTTCTTC,CSALLAEDYNEQFF
TRBV9,-,14,-,TRBJ1-1,TGTGCCAGCAGCCCGGGACAATGGGGCACTGAAGCTTTCTTT,CASSPGQWGTEAFF
TRBV5-6,few,14,TRBD2,TRBJ2-1,TGTGCCAGCAGTAGCGGGGGGATCGTTAGTGAGCAGTTCTTC,CASSSGGIVSEQFF
TRBV5-1,few,13,-,TRBJ2-3,TGCGCCAGCACCCCCACTAGCTCCCCATGGCAGTATTTT,CASTPTSSPWQYF
TRBV7-9,few,16,-,TRBJ1-1,TGTGCCAGCAGCTTAGATTTCGGGGCAATGAACACTGAAGCTTTCTTT,CASSLDFGAMNTEAFF
TRBV10-3,few,17,TRBD1,TRBJ2-3,TGTGCCATCAGTGAGGGACAGGGTAAGCGTTCGACAGATACGCAGTATTTT,CAISEGQGKRSTDTQYF
TRBV7-3,few,15,-,TRBJ1-1,TGTGCCAGCAGCTTAGGGGCAGGTATGAACACTGAAGCTTTCTTT,CASSLGAGMNTEAFF
TRBV7-8,many,16,TRBD1,TRBJ1-1,TGTGCCAGCAGCTCGCCAAGGACAGGGGGAAAAACTGAAGCTTTCTTT,CASSSPRTGGKTEAFF
TRBV5-6,many,13,-,TRBJ2-1,TGTGCCAGCAGCTTGGGGACAGCAGGAGAGCAGTTCTTC,CASSLGTAGEQFF
TRBV5-6,few,17,TRBD1,TRBJ2-6,TGTGCCAGCAGCCGAGACAGGGATAACCCTGGGGCCAACGTCCTGACTTTC,CASSRDRDNPGANVLTF
TRBV5-1,few,18,TRBD1,TRBJ2-1,TGCGCCAGCAGCCCGAAAATGACAGGGGGCCGAGGTTGGGATGAGCAGTTCTTC,CASSPKMTGGRGWDEQFF
TRBV12-3/TRBV12-4,few,15,-,TRBJ1-4,TGTGCCAGCAGTTCCGGGACATGGACTAATGAAAAACTGTTTTTT,CASSSGTWTNEKLFF
TRBV9,few,14,-,TRBJ2-7,TGTGCCAGCAGCGTTACAGGGAGCACCTACGAGCAGTACTTC,CASSVTGSTYEQYF
TRBV2,few,11,-,TRBJ2-7,TGTGCCAGCAGTGATTGGGACGAGCAGTACTTC,CASSDWDEQYF
TRBV9,few,13,-,TRBJ2-5,TGTGCCAGCAGCGTAGATGTCCAAGAGACCCAGTACTTC,CASSVDVQETQYF
TRBV20-1,many,19,-,TRBJ2-4,TGCAGTGCTAGAGATGGGAGACGGCCGAACTATCTAGCCAAAAACATTCAGTACTTC,CSARDGRRPNYLAKNIQYF
TRBV10-1,-,13,-,TRBJ1-1,TGCGCCAGCAGTGAGGCTGTGAACACTGAAGCTTTCTTT,CASSEAVNTEAFF
TRBV13,many,12,-,TRBJ2-1,TGTGCCAGCAGTAAAGGGGGATTCGAGCAGTTCTTC,CASSKGGFEQFF
TRBV9,few,18,-,TRBJ1-3,TGTGCCAGCAGCGTAGCTAGGGACCCTGCTGCCTCTGGAAACACCATATATTTT,CASSVARDPAASGNTIYF
TRBV7-6,many,18,TRBD2,TRBJ2-1,TGTGCCAGCAGCTTACAACTAGCGGTCCACCCCTCCTACAATGAGCAGTTCTTC,CASSLQLAVHPSYNEQFF
TRBV6-5,-,16,TRBD2,TRBJ2-1,TGTGCCAGCAGTTCTAGCGGGGGCCCACCGCGTCATGAGCAGTTCTTC,CASSSSGGPPRHEQFF
TRBV20-1,-,14,TRBD2,TRBJ2-5,TGCAGTGCCACTGGGACCGGGGGGGAAGAGACCCAGTACTTC,CSATGTGGEETQYF
TRBV12-3/TRBV12-4,-,15,-,TRBJ2-7,TGTGCCAGCAGCCCTTTCGGGTTTCTACGAGTAAAACAGTACTTC,CASSPFGFLRVKQYF
TRBV3-1,few,15,TRBD1,TRBJ2-7,TGTGCCAGCAGCCAAGCCGACAGGGTAGGCCACGAGCAGTACTTC,CASSQADRVGHEQYF
TRBV9,few,14,-,TRBJ2-7,TGTGCCAGCAGCGTAGCTCCTTTGTCCTACGAGCAGTACTTC,CASSVAPLSYEQYF
TRBV10-3,many,16,TRBD1,TRBJ2-3,TGTGCCATCAGTGCAGGGACAGACGGTAGCACAGATACGCAGTATTTT,CAISAGTDGSTDTQYF
TRBV29-1,few,14,TRBD1,TRBJ1-2,TGCAGCGTTGGTGAGACAGGGGGCTACTATGGCTACACCTTC,CSVGETGGYYGYTF
TRBV29-1,few,14,-,TRBJ1-1,TGCAGCCTCACGCAGGCACACCCGAACACTGAAGCTTTCTTT,CSLTQAHPNTEAFF
TRBV6-5,many,12,-,TRBJ2-1,TGTGCCAGCAGTTACGCGGGTAATGAGCAGTTCTTC,CASSYAGNEQFF
TRBV7-6,few,16,-,TRBJ2-2,TGTGCCAGCACCCCGCGGTGGGGCCAGGACACCGGGGAGCTGTTTTTT,CASTPRWGQDTGELFF
TRBV24-1,many,16,TRBD2,TRBJ2-1,TGTGCCACCAGTGCCTCCCAGGCGGGAGTAGTCGATGAGCAGTTCTTC,CATSASQAGVVDEQFF
TRBV5-1,-,13,-,TRBJ1-2,TGCGCCAGCAGCGCCCCGGATGGCTATGGCTACACCTTC,CASSAPDGYGYTF
TRBV12-3/TRBV12-4,many,14,-,TRBJ2-1,TGTGCCAGCCTAAACTCCAGGGGCTACAATGAGCAGTTCTTC,CASLNSRGYNEQFF
TRBV4-1,many,15,-,TRBJ2-5,TGCGCCAGCAGCCAAGTTGGGGGGCCTCGAGAGACCCAGTACTTC,CASSQVGGPRETQYF
TRBV6-5,few,16,-,TRBJ2-6,TGTGCCAGCAGTTCGGACGGTTTTTCTGGGGCCAACGTCCTGACTTTC,CASSSDGFSGANVLTF
TRBV7-8,many,13,TRBD1,TRBJ2-7,TGTGCCAGCAGCGTTGGACAGGGCTACGAGCAGTACTTC,CASSVGQGYEQYF
TRBV5-5,few,15,TRBD1,TRBJ2-7,TGTGCCAGCAGCTTCCCAGGGACAGGGCTGTACGAGCAGTACTTC,CASSFPGTGLYEQYF